The entry below describes one T cell receptor (beta chain). The sample carries other DNA sequences with the same CDR3. TCRdb's copy holds only in-frame clones and misses some; the assay was immunoSEQ multiplex PCR. The data contain about 2.4 million clones, 90% to 95% of them singletons. The sample originates from a study of shared clonotypes between healthy human individuals. Sequences were obtained from naive CD4+ T cells sorted from blood. The subset is: CD45RA+ positively selected. This TCR was recovered from a man aged 18 to 30 in good health.

The CDR3 sequence is CASSATGGNTEAFF. Here the CDR3 DNA reads TGTGCCAGCAGTGCGACGGGCGGGAACACTGAAGCTTTCTTT. The V call is TRBV6-5, the J call TRBJ1-1; D not certain. Germline CDR1 is MNHEY and CDR2 is SVGAGI. Trimming removed 5 bases at V and 1 base at J, with 11 bases between. CDR3 length: 14 residues.